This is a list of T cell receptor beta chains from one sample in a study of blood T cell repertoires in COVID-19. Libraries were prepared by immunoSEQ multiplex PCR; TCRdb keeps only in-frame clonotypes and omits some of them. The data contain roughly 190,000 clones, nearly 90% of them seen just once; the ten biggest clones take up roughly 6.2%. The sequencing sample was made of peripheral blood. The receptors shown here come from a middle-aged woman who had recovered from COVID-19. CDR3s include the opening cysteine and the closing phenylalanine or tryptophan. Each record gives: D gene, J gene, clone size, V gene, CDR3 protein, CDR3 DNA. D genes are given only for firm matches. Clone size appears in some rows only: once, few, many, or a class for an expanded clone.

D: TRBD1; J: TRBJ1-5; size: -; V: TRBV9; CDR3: CASSATGSNQPQHF; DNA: TGTGCCAGCAGCGCGACAGGGAGCAATCAGCCCCAGCATTTT
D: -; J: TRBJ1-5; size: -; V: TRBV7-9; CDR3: CASSLGGRGNQPQHF; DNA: TGTGCCAGCAGCTTAGGAGGTCGGGGCAATCAGCCCCAGCATTTT
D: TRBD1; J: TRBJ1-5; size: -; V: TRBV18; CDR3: CASSLGQGSNQPQHF; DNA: TGTGCCAGCTCCCTTGGACAGGGAAGCAATCAGCCCCAGCATTTT
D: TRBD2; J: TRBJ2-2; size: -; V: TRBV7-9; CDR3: CASSSRGGRAGELFF; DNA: TGTGCCAGCAGCTCCCGTGGTGGGAGGGCCGGGGAGCTGTTTTTT
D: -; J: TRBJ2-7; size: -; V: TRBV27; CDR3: CASRRGKEQYF; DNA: TGTGCCAGCAGGAGAGGCAAAGAGCAGTACTTC
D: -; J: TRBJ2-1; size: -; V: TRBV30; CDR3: CAWSVSESGEQFF; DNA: TGTGCCTGGAGTGTAAGCGAAAGTGGTGAGCAGTTCTTC
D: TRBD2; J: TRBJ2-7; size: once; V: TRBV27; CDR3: CATGRGASYEQYF; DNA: TGTGCCACCGGGAGGGGGGCATCATACGAGCAGTACTTC
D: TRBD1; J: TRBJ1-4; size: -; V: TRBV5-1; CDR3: CASSRGQGITLRSEKLFF; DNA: TGCGCCAGCAGCCGGGGACAGGGTATAACCCTTAGAAGTGAAAAACTGTTTTTT
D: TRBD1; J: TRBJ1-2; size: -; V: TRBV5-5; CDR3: CASSRQGEGYGYTF; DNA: TGTGCCAGCAGCAGACAGGGGGAGGGCTATGGCTACACCTTC
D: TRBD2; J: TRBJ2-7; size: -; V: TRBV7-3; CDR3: CASSSSAGDEQYF; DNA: TGTGCCAGCAGCTCGTCAGCGGGAGACGAGCAGTACTTC
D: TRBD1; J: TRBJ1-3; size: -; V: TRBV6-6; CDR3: CASSLQGTGNTIYF; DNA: TGTGCCAGCAGTCTACAGGGGACTGGAAACACCATATATTTT
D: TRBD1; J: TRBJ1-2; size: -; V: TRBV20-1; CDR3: CSAWTGPSYTF; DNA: TGCAGTGCTTGGACAGGCCCGAGCTACACCTTC
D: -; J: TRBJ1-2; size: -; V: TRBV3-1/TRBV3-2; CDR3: CASSQGYLTQRGYGYTF; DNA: TGTGCCAGCAGCCAAGGCTATCTCACGCAAAGGGGCTATGGCTACACCTTC
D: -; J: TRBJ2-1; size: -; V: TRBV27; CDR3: CASSFGLWKEQFF; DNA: TGTGCCAGCAGTTTTGGGCTCTGGAAGGAGCAGTTCTTC
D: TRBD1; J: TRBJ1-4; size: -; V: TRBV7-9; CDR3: CASSTQGASEKLFF; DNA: TGTGCCAGCAGCACACAGGGGGCGAGTGAAAAACTGTTTTTT
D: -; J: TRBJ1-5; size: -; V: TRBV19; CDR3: CASRSRGLNQPQHF; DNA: TGTGCCAGTAGGTCCAGGGGCCTCAATCAGCCCCAGCATTTT
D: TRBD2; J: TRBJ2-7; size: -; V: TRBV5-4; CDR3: CASSLGGAGGSYEQYF; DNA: TGTGCCAGCAGCTTGGGTGGGGCGGGAGGATCCTACGAGCAGTACTTC
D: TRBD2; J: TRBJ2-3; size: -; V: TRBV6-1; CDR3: CASRELSGRRADTQYF; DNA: TGTGCCAGCAGAGAACTTAGCGGGAGGAGGGCAGATACGCAGTATTTT
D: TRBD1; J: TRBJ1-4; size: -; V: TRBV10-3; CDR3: CAIRGPGTGNEKLFF; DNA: TGTGCCATCAGAGGTCCCGGGACAGGGAATGAAAAACTGTTTTTT
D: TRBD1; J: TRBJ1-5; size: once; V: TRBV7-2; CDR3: CASSLNRGSQPQHF; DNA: TGTGCCAGCAGCCTTAACAGGGGGAGTCAGCCCCAGCATTTT
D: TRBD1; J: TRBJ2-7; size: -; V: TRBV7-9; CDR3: CASSPRRTGPEQYF; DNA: TGTGCCAGCAGCCCCCGTAGGACAGGGCCCGAGCAGTACTTC
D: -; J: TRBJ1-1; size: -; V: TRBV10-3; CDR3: CAISAGSEMNTEAFF; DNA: TGTGCCATCAGTGCAGGGTCAGAGATGAACACTGAAGCTTTCTTT
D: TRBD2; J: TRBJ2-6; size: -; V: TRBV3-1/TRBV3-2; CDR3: CASSQVSGSSSGANVLTF; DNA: TGTGCCAGCAGCCAAGTTAGCGGGAGTTCTTCTGGGGCCAACGTCCTGACTTTC
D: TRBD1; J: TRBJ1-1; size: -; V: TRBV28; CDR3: CASHRQGWTEAFF; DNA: TGTGCCAGCCATAGACAGGGGTGGACTGAAGCTTTCTTT
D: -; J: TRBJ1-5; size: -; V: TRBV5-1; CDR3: CASRPGTYSNQPQHF; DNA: TGCGCCAGCAGACCCGGGACATATAGCAATCAGCCCCAGCATTTT
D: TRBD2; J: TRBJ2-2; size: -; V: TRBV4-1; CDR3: CASSQNSGRAVGELFF; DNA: TGCGCCAGCAGCCAAAATAGCGGGAGGGCCGTCGGGGAGCTGTTTTTT
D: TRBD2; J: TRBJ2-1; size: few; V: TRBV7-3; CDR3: CASSLNSAGGRNEQFF; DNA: TGTGCCAGCAGCTTAAACTCTGCGGGAGGGCGGAATGAGCAGTTCTTC
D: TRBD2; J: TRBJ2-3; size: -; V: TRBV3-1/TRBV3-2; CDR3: CASSRVLAGGRAQYF; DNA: TGTGCCAGCAGCCGCGTACTAGCGGGAGGTCGCGCGCAGTATTTT
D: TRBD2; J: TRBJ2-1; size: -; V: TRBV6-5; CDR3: CASTGLAGVGEQFF; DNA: TGTGCCAGCACCGGACTAGCGGGAGTCGGTGAGCAGTTCTTC
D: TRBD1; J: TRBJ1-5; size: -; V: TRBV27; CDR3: CASSSNPGTGGSGMGNQPQHF; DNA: TGTGCCAGCAGTTCAAATCCCGGGACAGGGGGTAGTGGTATGGGCAATCAGCCCCAGCATTTT
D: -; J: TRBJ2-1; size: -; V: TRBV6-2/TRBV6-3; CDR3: CASSLGPPTGLNEQFF; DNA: TGTGCCAGCAGTCTCGGGCCCCCGACAGGTTTGAATGAGCAGTTCTTC
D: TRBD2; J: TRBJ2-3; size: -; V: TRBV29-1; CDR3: CSVDERTSSLDTQYF; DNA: TGCAGCGTTGATGAGAGGACTAGTAGTCTGGATACGCAGTATTTT
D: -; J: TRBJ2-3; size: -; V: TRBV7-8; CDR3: CASAGMGTDTQYF; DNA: TGTGCCAGCGCCGGGATGGGCACAGATACGCAGTATTTT
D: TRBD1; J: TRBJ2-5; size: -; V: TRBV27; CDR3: CASSFSGGKGETQYF; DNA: TGTGCCAGCAGTTTTTCAGGGGGCAAGGGAGAGACCCAGTACTTC
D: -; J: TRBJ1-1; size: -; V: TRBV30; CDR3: CAWSGGAGNMNTEAFF; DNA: TGTGCCTGGAGTGGGGGAGCGGGGAACATGAACACTGAAGCTTTCTTT
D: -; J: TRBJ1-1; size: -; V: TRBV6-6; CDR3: CATEAGEGTEAFF; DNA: TGTGCCACCGAGGCGGGGGAGGGTACTGAAGCTTTCTTT
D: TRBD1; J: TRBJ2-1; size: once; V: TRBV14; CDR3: CASSLLPGQGVDEQFF; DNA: TGTGCCAGCAGCCTTCTCCCGGGACAGGGGGTGGATGAGCAGTTCTTC
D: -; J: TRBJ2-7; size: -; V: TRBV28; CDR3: CASNSGSGPTYEQYF; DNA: TGTGCCAGCAACAGCGGGTCCGGGCCTACCTACGAGCAGTACTTC
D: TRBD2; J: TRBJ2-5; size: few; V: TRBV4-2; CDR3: CASSQEVLAGVLGQETQYF; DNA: TGTGCCAGCAGCCAAGAGGTACTAGCGGGAGTTCTGGGCCAAGAGACCCAGTACTTC
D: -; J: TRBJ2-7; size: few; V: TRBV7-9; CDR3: CASSSSLTSSYEQYF; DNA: TGTGCCAGCAGCTCCTCTCTGACTAGCTCCTACGAGCAGTACTTC
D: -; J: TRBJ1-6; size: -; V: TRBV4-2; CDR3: CASSQTTGGPNSPLHF; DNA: TGTGCCAGCAGCCAAACCACGGGGGGACCAAATTCACCCCTCCACTTT
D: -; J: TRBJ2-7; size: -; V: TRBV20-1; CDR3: CSAVPGEEQYF; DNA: TGCAGTGCCGTGCCAGGCGAGGAGCAGTACTTC
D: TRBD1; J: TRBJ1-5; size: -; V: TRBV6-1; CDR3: CASSEAWGQGAYSNQPQHF; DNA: TGTGCCAGCAGTGAAGCATGGGGACAGGGGGCTTATAGCAATCAGCCCCAGCATTTT
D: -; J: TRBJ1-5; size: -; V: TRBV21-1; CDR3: CASSKAWQPQHF; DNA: TGTGCCAGCAGCAAGGCTTGGCAGCCCCAGCATTTT
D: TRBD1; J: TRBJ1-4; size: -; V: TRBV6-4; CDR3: CASSDSRTGWAGEKLFF; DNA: TGTGCCAGCAGTGACTCTCGGACAGGGTGGGCTGGTGAAAAACTGTTTTTT
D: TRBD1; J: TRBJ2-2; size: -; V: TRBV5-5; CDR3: CASSFPDRGRTGELFF; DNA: TGTGCCAGCAGCTTCCCGGACAGGGGGCGTACCGGGGAGCTGTTTTTT
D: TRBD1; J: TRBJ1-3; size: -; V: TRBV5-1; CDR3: CASSSTGTGEHTIYF; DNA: TGCGCCAGCAGCTCGACCGGGACAGGGGAGCATACCATATATTTT
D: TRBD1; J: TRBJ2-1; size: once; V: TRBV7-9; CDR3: CASSLRPGTVSSYNEQFF; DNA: TGTGCCAGCAGCTTGCGACCCGGGACAGTAAGCTCCTACAATGAGCAGTTCTTC
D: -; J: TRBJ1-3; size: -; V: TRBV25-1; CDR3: CASSESAGRNTIYF; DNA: TGTGCCAGCAGTGAATCCGCAGGAAGAAACACCATATATTTT
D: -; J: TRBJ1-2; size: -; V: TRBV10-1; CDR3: CASSVTGINYGYTF; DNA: TGCGCCAGCAGTGTAACAGGAATTAACTATGGCTACACCTTC
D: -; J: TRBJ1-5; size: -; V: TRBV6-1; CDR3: CASSEAPGANQPQHF; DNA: TGTGCCAGCAGTGAAGCGCCTGGAGCTAATCAGCCCCAGCATTTT
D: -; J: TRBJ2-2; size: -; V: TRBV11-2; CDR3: CASSLGAGGTGELFF; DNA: TGTGCCAGCAGCTTAGGGGCGGGTGGCACCGGGGAGCTGTTTTTT
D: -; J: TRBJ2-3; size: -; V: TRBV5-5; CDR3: CASSWGFGGGTDTQYF; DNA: TGTGCCAGCAGCTGGGGTTTTGGGGGAGGAACAGATACGCAGTATTTT
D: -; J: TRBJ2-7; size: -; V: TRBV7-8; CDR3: CASSLRWQGERSYEQYF; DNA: TGTGCCAGCAGCTTAAGGTGGCAAGGGGAACGATCCTACGAGCAGTACTTC
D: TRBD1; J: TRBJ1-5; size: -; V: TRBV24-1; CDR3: CATSDRTGQILSNQPQHF; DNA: TGTGCCACCAGTGATAGGACAGGCCAGATACTTAGCAATCAGCCCCAGCATTTT